This T cell receptor (beta chain) was captured in a study of blood T cell repertoires in COVID-19. Study summary: Both acute and convalescent COVID-19 samples were obtained from the United States, Italy and Spain. PBMCs, B-cell-depleted T cells, or T cells were the source of the cDNA or gDNA that made up the material.

In its sample, this clone was seen a few times. CDR1 and CDR2 (germline): SGHVS, FNYEAQ. V shed 5 bases and J shed 6 bases, with 16 bases lying between them. The CDR3 contains 14 residues. Assay used: immunoSEQ multiplex PCR; TCRdb lists only in-frame clones, some missing. Among tens of thousands of clones listed, around 84% were seen once. The TCR was taken from a man older than 75 with active COVID-19. This chain connects TRBV7-6 to TRBJ2-5, with D tentatively TRBD1 (6 bases). Sequenced material: peripheral blood. CDR3 DNA: TGTGCCAGCAGCCCCCCGTCTGGGGGCCAGACCCAGTACTTC. Translating gives CASSPPSGGQTQYF.